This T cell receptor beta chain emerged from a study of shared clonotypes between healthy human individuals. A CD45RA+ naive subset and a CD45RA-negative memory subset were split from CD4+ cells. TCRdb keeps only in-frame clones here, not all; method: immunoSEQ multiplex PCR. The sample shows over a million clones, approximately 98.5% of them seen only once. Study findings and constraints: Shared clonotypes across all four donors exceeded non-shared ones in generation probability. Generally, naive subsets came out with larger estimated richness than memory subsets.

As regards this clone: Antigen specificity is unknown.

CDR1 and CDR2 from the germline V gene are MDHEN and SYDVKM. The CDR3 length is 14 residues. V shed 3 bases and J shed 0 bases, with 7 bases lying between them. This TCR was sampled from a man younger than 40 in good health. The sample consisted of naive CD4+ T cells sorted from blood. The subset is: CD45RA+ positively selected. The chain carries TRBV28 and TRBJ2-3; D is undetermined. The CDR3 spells CASSLIGSTDTQYF. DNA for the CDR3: TGTGCCAGCAGTTTGATCGGGAGCACAGATACGCAGTATTTT.